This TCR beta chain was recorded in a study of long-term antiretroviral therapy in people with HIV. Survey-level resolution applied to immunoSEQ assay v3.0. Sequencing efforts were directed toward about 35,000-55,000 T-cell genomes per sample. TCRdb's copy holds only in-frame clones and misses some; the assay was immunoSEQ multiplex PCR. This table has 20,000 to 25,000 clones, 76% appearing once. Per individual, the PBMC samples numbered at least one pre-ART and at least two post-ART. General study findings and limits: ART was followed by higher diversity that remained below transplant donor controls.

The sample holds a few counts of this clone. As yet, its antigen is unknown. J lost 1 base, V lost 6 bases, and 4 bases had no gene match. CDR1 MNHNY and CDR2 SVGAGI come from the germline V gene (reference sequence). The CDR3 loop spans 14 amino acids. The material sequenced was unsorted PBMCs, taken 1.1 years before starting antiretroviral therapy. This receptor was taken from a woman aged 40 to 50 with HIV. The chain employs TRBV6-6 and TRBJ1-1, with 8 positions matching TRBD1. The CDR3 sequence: CASRPGTGNTEAFF. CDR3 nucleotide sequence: TGTGCCAGCAGACCCGGGACAGGGAACACTGAAGCTTTCTTT.